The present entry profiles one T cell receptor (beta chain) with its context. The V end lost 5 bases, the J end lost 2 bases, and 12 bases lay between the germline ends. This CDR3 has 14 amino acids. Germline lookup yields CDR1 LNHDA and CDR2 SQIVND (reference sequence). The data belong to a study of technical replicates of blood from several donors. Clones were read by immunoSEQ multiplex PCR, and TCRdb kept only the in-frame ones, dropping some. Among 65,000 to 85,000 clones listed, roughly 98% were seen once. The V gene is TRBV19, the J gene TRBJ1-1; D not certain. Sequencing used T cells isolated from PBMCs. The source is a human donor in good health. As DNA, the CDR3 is TGTGCCAGTAGTCCAGACTGGCAAAACACTGAAGCTTTCTTT. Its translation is CASSPDWQNTEAFF.